This T cell receptor (beta chain) was captured in a study of naive and memory T cell subsets. The germline V gene has CDR1 SGHAT and CDR2 FQDESV (reference sequence). This CDR3 comprises 15 residues. V was cut by 5 bases and J by 10 bases, with 21 bases left in between. Broader study findings: Especially in CD8 cells, naive repertoires contained a few larger clonotypes, possibly CD45RA-re-expressing memory cells.

The beta constant-region primer was an equimolar mix of two oligonucleotides covering TRBC1 and TRBC2. The ligated cDNA underwent four PCR rounds using SP2 and nested alpha and beta constant-region primers. TCRdb fed the UMI-ligation and nested PCR reads into MiXCR, producing one record per CDR3 protein. Of more than 95,000 distinct CDR3 sequences listed, roughly 15% were seen once; the top ten hold around 2.8%. To note about this clonotype: What it recognizes is unknown.

This clonotype originated in a human donor in good health. This chain links TRBV11-1 with TRBJ2-1; D not resolved. The sample taken for sequencing was naive CD8+ T cells from blood. The CDR3 bases are TGTGCCAGCAGCCCCTCGCTGACGGCTAATGGGGAGCAGTTCTTC. Encoded protein: CASSPSLTANGEQFF.